These 31 T cell receptor beta chains came from one sample sequenced in a study of neurological immune-mediated disorders. MiXCR, applied by TCRdb to the 5' RACE reads, yields one record per CDR3 protein. In the table there are tens of thousands of distinct CDR3 sequences, about 6% of which are singletons. Input material: CD4+ T cells from blood. All receptors derive from a woman between 40 and 50 years old in good health.

This clonotype was recorded at least ten times. The chain links TRBV9 to TRBJ2-1; D possibly corresponds to TRBD2 (6 bases). Germline V gene data show CDR1 as SGDLS and CDR2 as YYNGEE. The CDR3 is 15 residues long. V was trimmed by 4 bases and J by 1 base, leaving 12 bases between them. The CDR3 sequence is CASSSASASYNEQFF. The CDR3 DNA sequence: TGTGCCAGCAGCTCTGCTAGCGCTTCCTACAATGAGCAGTTCTTC.

This clonotype was recorded many times. The V gene is TRBV20-1, the J gene TRBJ2-1; no definite D call. V lost 4 bases to trimming and J lost 4 bases, with 11 bases between them. The CDR3 length is 13 residues. From germline, CDR1 is DFQATT and CDR2 SNEGSKA (reference sequence). The CDR3 DNA reads TGCAGTGCTATGTTTCTGGCGTACAATGAGCAGTTCTTC. Its protein is CSAMFLAYNEQFF.

This clonotype is medium-sized (0.01 to 0.1%). The chain uses TRBV28 and TRBJ2-4; tentatively, D is TRBD2 (6 bases). V was cut by 3 bases and J by 4 bases, with 13 bases left in between. This CDR3 spans 15 amino acids. The germline CDR1 and CDR2 sequences are MDHEN and SYDVKM. CDR3 in DNA: TGTGCCAGCAGTTTTCGGGAGCCGGGGAAAAACATTCAGTACTTC. Translation: CASSFREPGKNIQYF.

This clonotype came up many times. The V and J genes are TRBV4-2 and TRBJ1-2; no clear D. Trimming left V 4 bases short and J 5 bases short, with 20 bases between. The V gene's germline CDR1 is LGHNA and CDR2 YNFKEQ. There are 16 residues in the CDR3. Here the CDR3 reads CASSPPAQVSRYGYTF. The CDR3 region has the DNA TGTGCCAGCAGCCCCCCAGCCCAAGTCTCCAGATATGGCTACACCTTC.

In its sample, this clonotype was seen many times. The chain couples TRBV28 to TRBJ2-7, with a tentative D call TRBD1 (5 bases). CDR3 size: 12 residues. In germline, CDR1 is MDHEN, CDR2 SYDVKM. With 8 bases removed from V and 2 bases from J, the gap between germline ends came to 10 bases. CDR3 nucleotides: TGTGCCAGCGTTCAGGGTACCTACGAGCAGTACTTC. Its protein is CASVQGTYEQYF.

This clonotype showed up many times. The rearrangement links TRBV20-1 to TRBJ2-7; the D call may be TRBD1 or TRBD2 (9 bases each). V lost 2 bases and J lost 4, with 18 bases in between. CDR1 is DFQATT and CDR2 is SNEGSKA in the germline V gene (reference sequence). The CDR3 is made up of 15 amino acids. This chain's CDR3 is CSARQSSGTGYEQYF. CDR3 sequence (DNA): TGCAGTGCTAGACAGTCTAGCGGGACAGGGTACGAGCAGTACTTC.

This clonotype was detected many times. The chain is built from TRBV10-2 and TRBJ2-3, with TRBD2 matching 12 bases. The CDR3 has 16 residues. V shed 6 bases and J 1 base; nucleotides not matched to a gene: 5. Germline V gene data show CDR1 as WSHSY and CDR2 as SAAADI. CDR3 DNA sequence: TGCGCCAGCAGGGGGGCTAGCGGGAGGGGCACAGATACGCAGTATTTT. Translating gives CASRGASGRGTDTQYF.

This clonotype was found many times. This chain joins TRBV20-1 and TRBJ2-4, with D tentatively TRBD2 (5 bases). The CDR3 contains 18 residues. V gave up 0 bases and J gave up 1 base, with 19 bases separating them. Germline CDR1 is DFQATT and CDR2 is SNEGSKA (reference sequence). The DNA of the CDR3 is TGCAGTGCTAGAGATCCAGCGGAGGAACAAAGGGCCAAAAACATTCAGTACTTC. This sequence encodes CSARDPAEEQRAKNIQYF.

This clonotype was detected ten times or more. The CDR3 region is CASSKESGSSYNEQFF. DNA for the CDR3: TGTGCCAGCAGCAAAGAAAGCGGGAGCTCCTACAATGAGCAGTTCTTC. This chain links TRBV21-1 with TRBJ2-1. TRBV21-1 has pseudogene status. The CDR3 runs 16 residues.

In this sample, this clonotype turned up many times. V usage is TRBV5-1 and J usage is TRBJ2-3, with a weak D call TRBD2 (5 bases). The CDR3 is made up of 14 amino acids. Deletions cut 0 bases from V and 6 bases from J, with 11 bases between. CDR1 and CDR2 from the germline V gene are SGHRS and YFSETQ. DNA of the CDR3: TGCGCCAGCAGCTTGGGGTCCCCGGGGGATACGCAGTATTTT. Translated, it gives CASSLGSPGDTQYF.

The table lists this clonotype with many counts. This chain joins TRBV27 and TRBJ2-2; 8 positions agree with TRBD2. This CDR3 is built from 15 residues. The V and J ends lost 4 bases and 5 bases, in that order; junction bases with no gene match: 6. Germline lookup yields CDR1 MNHEY and CDR2 SMNVEV (reference sequence). The CDR3: CASSSGRGGTGELFF. The CDR3 DNA reads as TGTGCCAGCAGTTCAGGACGGGGGGGGACCGGGGAGCTGTTTTTT.

This clonotype was detected many times. The chain links TRBV29-1 to TRBJ2-5; 12 positions agree with TRBD2. V dropped 7 bases and J dropped 4; count of bases not matched to a gene: 4. This CDR3 comprises 13 residues. Germline values: CDR1 SQVTM, CDR2 ANQGSEA. CDR3 DNA: TGCAGCGCTATGGGACTAGCGGGAGAGACCCAGTACTTC. It translates to CSAMGLAGETQYF.

At least ten counts were recorded for this clonotype. This sequence joins TRBV27 and TRBJ1-2; D is perhaps TRBD1 (5 bases). In germline, CDR1 is MNHEY, CDR2 SMNVEV (reference sequence). The CDR3 covers 13 residues. V lost 6 bases to trimming and J lost 4 bases, with 12 bases between them. The DNA for the CDR3 is TGTGCCAGCAGCCGGGACGGTTCCTATGGCTACACCTTC. Residues: CASSRDGSYGYTF.

This clonotype was picked up many times. The genes are TRBV2 and TRBJ2-1; TRBD1 aligns across 9 bases. The germline CDR1 and CDR2 sequences are SNHLY and FYNNEI. The length of the CDR3 is 15 residues. Trimming at V came to 5 bases and at J to 6 bases, leaving 8 bases not matched to a gene. CDR3 DNA sequence: TGTGCCAGCAGTCAAGGGACAGGGCGAGGCAATGAGCAGTTCTTC. Its translation is CASSQGTGRGNEQFF.

This clonotype was counted at least ten times. For the CDR3, the DNA is TGTGCCAGCAGCCAAATGGGACTAGCGGGAGAAATTGAGCAGTTCTTC. Its protein product is CASSQMGLAGEIEQFF. This rearrangement joins TRBV14 to TRBJ2-1, with 14 nucleotides matching TRBD2. This CDR3 comprises 16 residues. Germline trimming cut 2 bases from V and 9 bases from J; bases unmatched to any gene: 6. Germline-derived CDR1 and CDR2 are SGHDN and FVKESK.

At least ten counts were recorded for this clonotype. This sequence joins TRBV12-3 or TRBV12-4 and TRBJ2-1; TRBD2 matches at 11 bases. The J segment lost 0 bases and the V segment lost 5 bases, leaving 9 bases of the junction unmatched. The CDR3 is 18 residues long. The CDR3 DNA follows: TGTGCCAGCAGTCCGTTAGCGGGAGGGCCCAGCTCCTACAATGAGCAGTTCTTC. This encodes CASSPLAGGPSSYNEQFF.

This clonotype was seen ten or more times. The chain recombines TRBV7-2 with TRBJ1-5, with D unresolved. Trimming left V 1 base short and J 3 bases short, with 7 bases between. Germline V lookup: CDR1 SGHTA, CDR2 FQGNSA. The CDR3 consists of 14 residues. The CDR3 loop is CASSLDAFNQPQHF. CDR3 DNA sequence: TGTGCCAGCAGCTTAGATGCTTTCAATCAGCCCCAGCATTTT.

This clonotype was seen repeatedly, ten times or more. The V and J genes are TRBV20-1 and TRBJ1-2; a possible D gene is TRBD1 (5 bases). Germline V gives CDR1 DFQATT, CDR2 SNEGSKA (reference sequence). Trimming left V 0 bases short and J 3 bases short, with 11 bases between. This CDR3 contains 14 residues. The CDR3 nucleotides read TGCAGTGCTAGAGACTGGGGCGGCGACTATGGCTACACCTTC. It is translated as CSARDWGGDYGYTF.

Many counts were recorded for this clonotype. The chain couples TRBV20-1 to TRBJ2-7; perhaps TRBD2 as D (5 bases). Trimming took 5 bases from V and 4 from J, leaving 6 bases between them. The CDR3 length is 10 residues. Germline CDR1 is DFQATT and CDR2 is SNEGSKA (reference sequence). The CDR3 nucleotides are TGCAGTGCTTGGACTTACGAGCAGTACTTC. Residues: CSAWTYEQYF.

This clonotype has ten or more counts. The chain recombines TRBV28 with TRBJ2-7; 9 bases agree with TRBD1. J gave up 3 bases and V 8 bases, and 11 bases lay outside the gene matches. The CDR3 has 15 residues. Germline V lookup: CDR1 MDHEN, CDR2 SYDVKM. CDR3 residues: CASGHGEDRGYEQYF. Written as DNA, the CDR3 is TGTGCCAGCGGACACGGGGAGGACAGGGGCTACGAGCAGTACTTC.

This clonotype was recorded many times. The chain employs TRBV11-1 and TRBJ2-1, with D possibly being TRBD1 (6 bases). The V end lost 3 bases, the J end lost 4 bases, and 10 bases lay between the germline ends. Germline V gene lookup returns CDR1 SGHAT and CDR2 FQDESV (reference sequence). This CDR3 comprises 14 residues. The chain's CDR3 is CASSFRDKYNEQFF. The CDR3 bases are TGTGCCAGCAGCTTCCGGGACAAGTACAATGAGCAGTTCTTC.

In its sample, this clonotype was seen a few times. This rearrangement joins TRBV7-8 to TRBJ2-1; 7 nucleotides align to TRBD2. J gave up 4 bases and V 5 bases, and 8 bases lay outside the gene matches. The CDR3 is made up of 15 amino acids. In germline, CDR1 is SGHVS, CDR2 FQNEAQ. The CDR3 loop is CASSSRTSTYNEQFF. CDR3 nucleotides: TGTGCCAGCAGCAGTCGGACTAGTACGTACAATGAGCAGTTCTTC.

This clonotype was counted at least ten times. Written as DNA, the CDR3 is TGTGCCAGCAGCTTTACCCGGTTTGCGAGCTCCTACAATGAGCAGTTCTTC. Amino acid sequence: CASSFTRFASSYNEQFF. The chain is built from TRBV5-6 and TRBJ2-1; D is ambiguous. Germline assignment: CDR1 SGHDT and CDR2 YYEEEE. V lost 2 bases, J lost 0 bases, and 15 bases lay in between. The CDR3 runs 17 residues.

Many counts were recorded for this clonotype. The chain joins TRBV12-3 or TRBV12-4 to TRBJ2-7; TRBD1 matches 7 bases. CDR3 length: 15 amino acids. The J segment lost 0 bases and the V segment lost 6 bases, leaving 8 bases of the junction unmatched. The CDR3: CASRLGTDTSYEQYF. The CDR3 bases are TGTGCCAGCAGACTAGGGACAGATACCTCCTACGAGCAGTACTTC.

This clonotype was counted many times. The J gene is TRBJ2-5, the V gene TRBV7-8; 10 bases are shared with TRBD1. Germline assignment: CDR1 SGHVS and CDR2 FQNEAQ. The CDR3 spans 15 residues. With 2 bases clipped from V and 5 bases from J, the junction kept 5 bases outside the gene matches. The CDR3 DNA is TGTGCCAGCAGCTTACGGGACAGGGGCGGCGAGACCCAGTACTTC. Translating gives CASSLRDRGGETQYF.

This clonotype was seen many times. The rearrangement joins TRBV5-1 to TRBJ2-1; TRBD2 aligns across 9 bases. Germline CDR1 SGHRS, CDR2 YFSETQ. CDR3 length equals 15 residues. V lost 8 bases, J lost 4 bases, and 10 bases stayed unmatched. The CDR3 here is CASSLVAGEYNEQFF. CDR3 in DNA: TGCGCCAGTTCACTAGTAGCGGGAGAGTACAATGAGCAGTTCTTC.

This clonotype was counted at least ten times. The genes are TRBV5-6 and TRBJ2-1; 10 bases are a match to TRBD2. The germline CDR1 and CDR2 sequences are SGHDT and YYEEEE. This CDR3 comprises 15 residues. The junction had 1 base not matched to a gene; V was cut back by 1 base and J by 3 bases. CDR3 protein: CASSLRTSGYNEQFF. The DNA for the CDR3 is TGTGCCAGCAGCTTGCGGACTAGCGGCTACAATGAGCAGTTCTTC.

This clonotype was seen ten or more times. The chain employs TRBV5-1 and TRBJ1-3; D is possibly TRBD1 (5 bases). Deletions cut 4 bases from V and 0 bases from J, with 11 bases between. CDR1 is SGHRS and CDR2 is YFSETQ in the germline V gene. CDR3 length equals 15 residues. The CDR3 DNA follows: TGCGCCAGCAGCGACGGGACGGACTCTGGAAACACCATATATTTT. This codes for CASSDGTDSGNTIYF.

This clonotype occurred many times. The genes are TRBV5-1 and TRBJ1-5, with D possibly being TRBD1 (5 bases). The CDR3 consists of 14 residues. CDR1 and CDR2 from the germline V gene are SGHRS and YFSETQ. Trimming pared 5 bases from V and 5 bases from J, leaving 14 bases between. The CDR3: CASSTGGIDQPQHF. The CDR3 DNA follows: TGCGCCAGCAGTACAGGCGGTATTGATCAGCCCCAGCATTTT.

This clonotype appeared a few times. V gene TRBV10-1 combines with J gene TRBJ2-1; the D is unclear. The CDR3 totals 13 residues. The germline V gene encodes CDR1 WNHNN and CDR2 SYGVQD (reference sequence). Between the trimmed V and J ends, which lost 6 bases and 4 bases, there was a span of 10 bases. CDR3 protein: CASRSDEYNEQFF. In DNA form, the CDR3 reads TGCGCCAGCAGATCGGACGAGTACAATGAGCAGTTCTTC.

This clonotype has a count of ten or more. The CDR3 protein is CSAYRTGSNQPQHF. Written as DNA, the CDR3 is TGCAGTGCTTATAGGACAGGAAGCAATCAGCCCCAGCATTTT. This chain links TRBV20-1 with TRBJ1-5, with 7 positions matching TRBD1. Germline CDR1 reads DFQATT; CDR2 reads SNEGSKA (reference sequence). The V and J ends lost 5 bases and 1 base, in that order; junction bases with no gene match: 5. This CDR3 comprises 14 residues.